One T cell receptor beta chain is described in this entry. Its antigen is not identified. TCRdb used MiXCR to reprocess the reads, holding one entry per CDR3 protein. This sample has around 100,000 distinct CDR3 sequences, with under 55% found just once. V lost 7 bases and J lost 1, with 10 bases in between. In germline, CDR1 is MNHNS, CDR2 SASEGT. The CDR3 contains 13 residues. This sample was taken from a study of T cell repertoires in cytomegalovirus infection. About the study: Public TCR beta signatures indicated both CMV infection and matching HLA type. Study-level findings and limits: The cumulative frequency of public TCR beta families identified carriers of CMV plus the relevant HLA. In two of eight donors, the top clonotype was HLA-C-restricted CMV-specific.

This sequence joins TRBV6-1 and TRBJ1-1; no clear D. This TCR came from a human donor in good health (CMV status not recorded). Some clones in this sample may be carry-over from other donors' samples. Source: CD8+ T cells from cultured PBMCs, taken from culture after CMV antigen stimulation. DNA of the CDR3: TGTGCCAGCAACTTCGCAGGGAACACTGAAGCTTTCTTT. It translates to CASNFAGNTEAFF.